The 16 T cell receptor beta chains reported below all come from one sample, sequenced in a study of blood T cell repertoires in COVID-19. Some clones are missing from TCRdb's copy, which holds only in-frame ones; the method was immunoSEQ multiplex PCR. The sample consists of 150,000 or so clones, approximately 80% of them appearing once. The sample taken for sequencing was PBMCs or T cells enriched from blood (not recorded which). The origin of the receptors is a man between 65 and 85 years old who had been exposed to COVID-19.

Only one count was recorded for this clone. V usage is TRBV5-1 and J usage is TRBJ2-1, with TRBD2 matching over 13 bases. Germline V gene lookup returns CDR1 SGHRS and CDR2 YFSETQ. V lost 6 bases, J lost 2 bases, and 2 bases stayed unmatched. This CDR3 spans 15 amino acids. Written as DNA, the CDR3 is TGCGCCAGCACCACTAGCGGGGGGGCCTACAATGAGCAGTTCTTC. This gives the protein CASTTSGGAYNEQFF.

The chain has TRBV2 and TRBJ2-1, with a tentative D call TRBD2 (5 bases). The CDR3 runs to 12 residues. The germline V gene encodes CDR1 SNHLY and CDR2 FYNNEI. Trimming shortened V by 6 bases and J by 6 bases, and 9 bases separated the two germline ends. CDR3 region: CASRGEGNEQFF. The CDR3 bases are TGTGCCAGCAGGGGAGAGGGCAATGAGCAGTTCTTC.

Concerning this clone: It is likely a read error, because the conserved phenylalanine at the end of the CDR3 is missing. It is unclear where the CDR3 begins or ends on the DNA, so no DNA is shown, and the CDR3 is as TCRdb lists it. The chain has TRBV3-1 (or the pseudogene TRBV3-2) and TRBJ1-1. Looked up from germline, CDR1 is LGHDT and CDR2 is YNNKEL (reference sequence). The CDR3 spans 10 amino acids, including both terminal residues. The CDR3 sequence: CASSLPPCGS.

The DNA for the CDR3 is TGTGCCAGCAGCTTGGGCGGGACAGGGTTCGAGAACACCGGGGAGCTGTTTTTT. Amino acid sequence: CASSLGGTGFENTGELFF. The chain employs TRBV11-2 and TRBJ2-2, with 9 bases identical to TRBD1. V was pared by 3 bases and J by 1 base, with 9 bases of the junction left unmatched. Germline values: CDR1 SGHAT, CDR2 FQNNGV. The CDR3 is 18 residues long.

This clone showed up just once. The chain employs TRBV27 and TRBJ1-1; TRBD1 aligns across 9 bases. The CDR3 is 15 residues long. J was trimmed by 1 base and V by 6 bases; bases with no gene match: 6. The germline V gene encodes CDR1 MNHEY and CDR2 SMNVEV (reference sequence). In DNA, the CDR3 is TGTGCCAGCAGGTACAGGGGGCAGGGGAACACTGAAGCTTTCTTT. Amino acids: CASRYRGQGNTEAFF.

The V call is TRBV7-8, the J call TRBJ1-2; TRBD1 matches at 10 bases. The CDR3 length is 15 residues. Germline lookup yields CDR1 SGHVS and CDR2 FQNEAQ. V lost 1 base to trimming and J lost 4 bases; unmatched junction nucleotides: 3. The CDR3 is CASSLGQGAVYGYTF. CDR3 in DNA: TGTGCCAGCAGCTTAGGACAGGGGGCGGTCTATGGCTACACCTTC.

This chain links TRBV5-8 with TRBJ1-1; D remains unclear. CDR3 length: 14 amino acids. Germline CDR1 is SGHTS and CDR2 is YDEGEE. Between the trimmed V and J ends, which lost 0 bases and 4 bases, there was a span of 10 bases. The CDR3 here is CASSLAGGSTEAFF. DNA for the CDR3: TGTGCCAGCAGCTTGGCGGGCGGGAGCACTGAAGCTTTCTTT.

The chain combines TRBV7-2 with TRBJ2-7; 10 bases agree with TRBD1. Germline CDR1 SGHTA, CDR2 FQGNSA. The junction had 4 bases not matched to a gene; V was cut back by 3 bases and J by 5 bases. This CDR3 contains 14 residues. The CDR3 nucleotides read TGTGCCAGCAGCTTGACAGGGGGCCCGGACGAGCAGTACTTC. This codes for CASSLTGGPDEQYF.

V gene TRBV19 combines with J gene TRBJ1-6; 9 nucleotides line up with TRBD1. V trimming: 6 bases; J trimming: 10 bases; junction bases outside the gene matches: 7. The CDR3 length is 14 residues. CDR1 LNHDA and CDR2 SQIVND come from the germline V gene (reference sequence). The CDR3 coding sequence is TGTGCCAGTAGCCGGGACAGGGTACAGTCACCCCTCCACTTT. It translates to CASSRDRVQSPLHF.

The CDR3 DNA reads as TGTGCCAGTGGTACGACAGAACAGTACGGAAACACCATATATTTT. Translating it yields CASGTTEQYGNTIYF. The chain links TRBV19 to TRBJ1-3; maybe TRBD1 (5 bases). Germline V gene sequence: CDR1 LNHDA, CDR2 SQIVND (reference sequence). CDR3 size: 15 residues. The V gene lost 8 bases and the J gene lost 4 bases, with 18 bases spanning the gap.

The CDR3 region is CASTLPGTANTEAFF. The CDR3 coding sequence is TGTGCCAGCACCCTCCCGGGGACAGCTAACACTGAAGCTTTCTTT. The chain is built from TRBV5-4 and TRBJ1-1, with TRBD1 matching over 7 bases. This CDR3 is built from 15 residues. After removal of 6 bases from V and 2 bases from J, the junction contained 10 bases not matched to a gene. Germline CDR1 SGHNT, CDR2 YYREEE (reference sequence).

The rearrangement uses TRBV27 and TRBJ1-2, with D possibly TRBD1 on 6 matching bases. CDR1 is MNHEY, CDR2 SMNVEV, per germline (reference sequence). The V end lost 0 bases, the J end lost 0 bases, and 14 bases lay between the germline ends. The CDR3 runs 17 residues. CDR3 nucleotides: TGTGCCAGCAGTTTATCGATTGCAGGGGCAACTAACTATGGCTACACCTTC. Translation: CASSLSIAGATNYGYTF.

A few counts support this clone. The chain carries TRBV3-1 (or the pseudogene TRBV3-2) and TRBJ2-7; 7 bases agree with TRBD2. The V segment lost 6 bases and the J segment 6 bases; nucleotides outside the gene matches: 14. Germline V gives CDR1 LGHDT, CDR2 YNNKEL (reference sequence). The CDR3 spans 15 residues. CDR3 in DNA: TGTGCCAGCAGAATGTGGGGCCAGGGAGGGTCCGAGCAGTACTTC. This codes for CASRMWGQGGSEQYF.

The chain combines TRBV10-2 with TRBJ2-7; D uncertain. Germline CDR1 reads WSHSY; CDR2 reads SAAADI. CDR3 size: 14 residues. V was cut by 8 bases and J by 2 bases, with 16 bases left in between. DNA of the CDR3: TGCGCCAGCGCCGACGACCCGACAACCTACGAGCAGTACTTC. Encoded protein: CASADDPTTYEQYF.

This chain uses TRBV14 with TRBJ2-1, with 10 bases identical to TRBD2. After removal of 2 bases from V and 9 bases from J, the junction contained 7 bases not matched to a gene. Germline V lookup: CDR1 SGHDN, CDR2 FVKESK. The CDR3 is made up of 15 amino acids. Written as DNA, the CDR3 is TGTGCCAGCAGCCAACAAGCGGGAGGGTATGGTGAGCAGTTCTTC. Translation: CASSQQAGGYGEQFF. The full variable domain, in which reference TRBV14 and TRBJ2-1 provide the parts outside the CDR3, is EAGVTQFPSHSVIEKGQTVTLRCDPISGHDNLYWYRRVMGKEIKFLLHFVKESKQDESGMPNNRFLAERTGGTYSTLKVQPAELEDSGVYFCASSQQAGGYGEQFFGPGTRLTVL.

The chain couples TRBV6-1 to TRBJ1-2, with TRBD1 matching over 7 bases. The length of the CDR3 is 14 residues. From germline, CDR1 is MNHNS and CDR2 SASEGT. With 2 bases clipped from V and 8 bases from J, the junction kept 8 bases outside the gene matches. The CDR3: CASSEPAGGRGYTF. The DNA of the CDR3 is TGTGCCAGCAGTGAACCCGCAGGGGGTAGGGGCTACACCTTC.